This entry lists 26 T cell receptor beta chains sequenced from one sample in a study of identical twins. TCRdb reprocessed the 5' RACE reads via MiXCR and lists one record per CDR3 protein. This sample has over 550,000 distinct CDR3 sequences, with 7.1% found just once. The sample was also reused in another study, on yellow fever vaccine responses in identical twins.

The sequenced material came from PBMCs. These receptors were collected from a woman younger than 35 in good health.

This clonotype was recorded a few times. The rearrangement uses TRBV4-1 and TRBJ2-1, with 8 bases aligning to TRBD2. Unmatched junction bases numbered 17, after V lost 3 bases and J lost 4 bases. Germline CDR1 is MGHRA and CDR2 is YSYEKL. This CDR3 is 19 amino acids long. CDR3 amino acids: CASSHGNTDLRGRYNEQFF. The CDR3 bases are TGCGCCAGCAGCCACGGAAATACCGACTTACGCGGGAGGTACAATGAGCAGTTCTTC.

This clonotype was picked up a small number of times. The V call is TRBV4-2, the J call TRBJ1-2; no definite D call. This CDR3 contains 13 residues. The germline V gene encodes CDR1 LGHNA and CDR2 YNFKEQ. V was cut by 0 bases and J by 8 bases, with 10 bases left in between. The chain's CDR3 is CASSQDAIGGYTF. CDR3 nucleotides: TGTGCCAGCAGCCAAGATGCCATCGGGGGCTACACCTTC.

V is TRBV5-1 and J is TRBJ1-1; a possible D gene is TRBD1 (6 bases). There are 15 residues in the CDR3. The ends were cut back, 2 bases at V and 1 base at J, with 12 bases in the middle. Germline values: CDR1 SGHRS, CDR2 YFSETQ. CDR3 sequence (DNA): TGCGCCAGCAGCTTAGTTCTGGGGGCGAACACTGAAGCTTTCTTT. Translated: CASSLVLGANTEAFF.

This clonotype was seen ten or more times. The chain recombines TRBV9 with TRBJ2-1; 7 nucleotides align to TRBD2. Losses at the gene ends were 0 bases for V and 8 bases for J; bases not matched to a gene: 5. Germline V lookup: CDR1 SGDLS, CDR2 YYNGEE. The CDR3 covers 14 residues. CDR3 loop: CASSVDGGGDEQFF. The CDR3 nucleotides read TGTGCCAGCAGCGTAGATGGGGGAGGGGATGAGCAGTTCTTC.

This clonotype was seen at least ten times. This chain connects TRBV15 to TRBJ2-7; no clear D gene. Germline CDR1 is LNHNV and CDR2 is YYDKDF (reference sequence). Trimming removed 7 bases from V and 0 bases from J, with 10 bases in between. The CDR3 runs to 13 residues. The DNA for the CDR3 is TGTGCCACCAAGGCGGTTTCCTCCTACGAGCAGTACTTC. Translated: CATKAVSSYEQYF.

This chain joins TRBV28 and TRBJ2-3; weak D call: TRBD2 (6 bases). The CDR3 sequence is 16 residues long. Trimming cost V 2 bases and J 0 bases, with 12 bases left between them. The germline gives CDR1 MDHEN, CDR2 SYDVKM. The CDR3 loop is CASSLTSRASTDTQYF. Here the CDR3 DNA reads TGTGCCAGCAGTTTAACTAGCAGGGCTAGCACAGATACGCAGTATTTT. The variable domain in full, with the rest retrieved from reference TRBV28 and TRBJ2-3, is DVKVTQSSRYLVKRTGEKVFLECVQDMDHENMFWYRQDPGLGLRLIYFSYDVKMKEKGDIPEGYSVSREKKERFSLILESASTNQTSMYLCASSLTSRASTDTQYFGPGTRLTVL.

The chain combines TRBV29-1 with TRBJ2-7; 7 bases fit TRBD1. CDR1 is SQVTM, CDR2 ANQGSEA, per germline. This CDR3 comprises 12 residues. V trimming: 6 bases; J trimming: 6 bases; junction bases outside the gene matches: 8. The chain's CDR3 is CSVIAPGGEQYF. In DNA, the CDR3 is TGCAGCGTCATAGCCCCAGGGGGCGAGCAGTACTTC.

In this sample, this clonotype turned up many times. This chain connects TRBV19 to TRBJ1-2, with D possibly TRBD1 on 6 matching bases. With 7 bases removed from V and 8 bases from J, the gap between germline ends came to 11 bases. The CDR3 length is 11 residues. Germline loops: CDR1 LNHDA, CDR2 SQIVND (reference sequence). The CDR3 DNA reads TGTGCCAGTACAACAGGGTACGGCTACACCTTC. Protein product: CASTTGYGYTF.

This clonotype was counted at least ten times. The V and J genes are TRBV29-1 and TRBJ2-2, with 7 bases lining up with TRBD1. Germline lookup yields CDR1 SQVTM and CDR2 ANQGSEA. Germline trimming cut 4 bases from V and 2 bases from J; bases unmatched to any gene: 10. The CDR3 is 16 residues long. The CDR3 reads CSVVSRWTGNTGELFF. CDR3 in DNA: TGCAGCGTTGTGTCACGATGGACAGGAAACACCGGGGAGCTGTTTTTT.

This clonotype was counted a few times. The V and J genes are TRBV20-1 and TRBJ2-1; the match to TRBD2 covers 7 bases. The V segment lost 5 bases and the J segment 8 bases; nucleotides outside the gene matches: 18. Germline-derived CDR1 and CDR2 are DFQATT and SNEGSKA (reference sequence). The CDR3 contains 16 residues. The CDR3 DNA follows: TGCAGTGCTGATCCTCCCCTCGGGGGGTCTGGCGATGAGCAGTTCTTC. It yields the protein CSADPPLGGSGDEQFF.

A note on this clonotype: Relative to the germline gene, one junction end is altered; a read error may explain this. CDR3 loop: CASNDRGQGQPRHF. As DNA, the CDR3 is TGTGCCAGCAACGACAGGGGGCAAGGTCAGCCCCGGCATTTT. This chain connects TRBV6-2 or TRBV6-3 to TRBJ1-5; TRBD1 agrees at 10 bases. Germline values: CDR1 MNHEY, CDR2 SVGEGT. The CDR3 extends over 14 amino acids.

The chain joins TRBV14 to TRBJ2-7; TRBD1 aligns across 10 bases. Germline CDR1 and CDR2: SGHDN and FVKESK. The CDR3 length is 16 residues. V lost 3 bases to trimming and J lost 2 bases; unmatched junction nucleotides: 7. CDR3 amino acids: CASSHPAGTGAYEQYF. The DNA for the CDR3 is TGTGCCAGCAGCCACCCGGCCGGGACAGGGGCCTACGAGCAGTACTTC.

There are many counts of this clonotype. The chain joins TRBV20-1 to TRBJ2-5, with 11 bases aligning to TRBD2. CDR3 length equals 16 residues. Per germline, CDR1 DFQATT and CDR2 SNEGSKA (reference sequence). The J segment lost 2 bases and the V segment lost 0 bases, leaving 5 bases of the junction unmatched. The CDR3 DNA is TGCAGTGCTAGAGATCTTAGCGGGGGGGAGCAAGAGACCCAGTACTTC. Translating it yields CSARDLSGGEQETQYF.

In its sample, this clonotype was seen many times. This chain joins TRBV6-5 and TRBJ2-2; no firm D call. The CDR3 is 12 residues long. The V end lost 6 bases, the J end lost 4 bases, and 6 bases lay between the germline ends. Germline V gene sequence: CDR1 MNHEY, CDR2 SVGAGI. The CDR3 DNA reads TGTGCCAGCAGGATATCCACCGGGGAGCTGTTTTTT. Translation: CASRISTGELFF.

The sample holds many counts of this clonotype. This chain joins TRBV29-1 and TRBJ2-2; D perhaps matches TRBD1 (6 bases). Between the trimmed V and J ends, which lost 2 bases and 8 bases, there was a span of 18 bases. In germline, CDR1 is SQVTM, CDR2 ANQGSEA. The CDR3 is 15 amino acids. The CDR3 DNA reads TGCAGCGTTGAAAGTACAGGGAATATAGGAGGGGAGCTGTTTTTT. It codes for CSVESTGNIGGELFF.

This chain links TRBV5-6 with TRBJ2-7; D possibly corresponds to TRBD2 (6 bases). The CDR3 extends over 16 amino acids. CDR1 and CDR2 (germline): SGHDT, YYEEEE. Trimming shortened V by 0 bases and J by 2 bases, and 15 bases separated the two germline ends. This chain's CDR3 is CASSLGPREGTYEQYV. The CDR3 coding sequence is TGTGCCAGCAGCTTGGGGCCGCGGGAAGGGACCTACGAGCAGTACGTC.

This clonotype occurred a few times. The chain is built from TRBV27 and TRBJ1-1, with unresolved D. The CDR3 runs to 12 residues. Per the germline V gene, CDR1 is MNHEY and CDR2 is SMNVEV (reference sequence). The germline V and J ends were trimmed by 5 bases and 7 bases, with 11 bases remaining between them. CDR3 DNA: TGTGCCAGCAGTGATGGTAGGGATGAAGCTTTCTTT. This encodes CASSDGRDEAFF.

The sample holds many counts of this clonotype. The chain joins TRBV6-5 to TRBJ2-1, with D tentatively TRBD1 or TRBD2 (5 bases each). V was clipped by 4 bases and J by 12 bases, with 10 bases between them. The CDR3 runs 11 residues. Germline V CDR1 and CDR2: MNHEY, SVGAGI. The CDR3 loop reads CASSSGTRQFF. In DNA form, the CDR3 reads TGTGCCAGCAGTTCGGGGACCCGGCAGTTCTTC.

V is TRBV24-1 and J is TRBJ2-3; TRBD2 agrees at 13 bases. The length of the CDR3 is 16 residues. CDR1 KGHDR and CDR2 SFDVKD come from the germline V gene. Trimming took 4 bases from V and 4 from J; bases not matched to a gene: 4. The CDR3 is CATSDKTSGRPDTQYF. The CDR3 nucleotides are TGTGCCACCAGTGACAAGACTAGCGGGAGGCCAGATACGCAGTATTTT.

This clonotype has more than one count but fewer than ten. This chain connects TRBV7-9 to TRBJ2-1; D is perhaps TRBD2 (6 bases). The V gene lost 1 base and the J gene lost 11 bases, with 18 bases spanning the gap. CDR3 length equals 15 residues. In germline, CDR1 is SEHNR, CDR2 FQNEAQ (reference sequence). For the CDR3, the DNA is TGTGCCAGCAGCTTAGTCCTAGCGAGAGACCCTCAGCAGTTCTTC. Protein sequence: CASSLVLARDPQQFF.

The chain is built from TRBV7-3 and TRBJ1-1; D is perhaps TRBD1 (6 bases). Between the trimmed V and J ends, which lost 2 bases and 0 bases, there was a span of 10 bases. This CDR3 is 15 amino acids long. Looked up from germline, CDR1 is SGHTA and CDR2 is FQGTGA. CDR3 coding DNA: TGTGCCAGCAGCTTATTGGGACATCTGAACACTGAAGCTTTCTTT. Protein sequence: CASSLLGHLNTEAFF.

Many counts were recorded for this clonotype. One junction end disagrees with the germline gene, perhaps due to a read error. This chain uses TRBV12-3 or TRBV12-4 with TRBJ1-1; no clear D gene. This CDR3 contains 11 residues. The CDR3 DNA sequence: TGTGCCAGCAGTTTAGTGTCTGAGGCTTTCTTT. Protein: CASSLVSEAFF.

This clonotype was observed a handful of times. This chain uses TRBV6-5 with TRBJ1-1; D is possibly TRBD1 (6 bases). This CDR3 comprises 16 residues. Germline V gene lookup returns CDR1 MNHEY and CDR2 SVGAGI. V dropped 2 bases and J dropped 3 bases, with 16 bases sitting between them. This CDR3 is CASSYGGGHPDTEAFF. The CDR3 DNA reads TGTGCCAGCAGTTACGGTGGGGGGCATCCCGACACTGAAGCTTTCTTT.

This clonotype was detected ten times or more. The rearrangement uses TRBV3-1 and TRBJ1-1; the D gene is possibly TRBD1 (5 bases). Trimming stripped 1 base from V and 6 bases from J, with 18 bases between. This CDR3 spans 16 amino acids. Germline loops: CDR1 LGHDT, CDR2 YNNKEL (reference sequence). The CDR3 bases are TGTGCCAGCAGCCAAGCTGGGGCAGGGAGGTTTCCTGAAGCTTTCTTT. Its translation: CASSQAGAGRFPEAFF.

The V gene is TRBV7-2, the J gene TRBJ1-1; a weak D match, TRBD1 (5 bases). V shed 4 bases and J shed 0 bases, with 9 bases lying between them. The CDR3 is made up of 14 amino acids. CDR1 is SGHTA, CDR2 FQGNSA, per germline. The CDR3 reads CASSSRQMNTEAFF. Written as DNA, the CDR3 is TGTGCCAGCAGCTCAAGACAGATGAACACTGAAGCTTTCTTT. The complete variable domain, with remaining parts taken from reference TRBV7-2 and TRBJ1-1, reads GAGVSQSPSNKVTEKGKDVELRCDPISGHTALYWYRQSLGQGLEFLIYFQGNSAPDKSGLPSDRFSAERTGGSVSTLTIQRTQQEDSAVYLCASSSRQMNTEAFFGQGTRLTVV.

This clonotype has only a few counts. The genes are TRBV20-1 and TRBJ2-1, with a possible D match to TRBD2 (6 bases). CDR1 DFQATT and CDR2 SNEGSKA come from the germline V gene (reference sequence). V lost 3 bases, J lost 8 bases, and 11 bases lay in between. CDR3 length equals 12 residues. CDR3 DNA sequence: TGCAGTGCTAGTCGACTAGAAGATGAGCAGTTCTTC. It yields the protein CSASRLEDEQFF.